Here is one TCR beta chain with its context. Its antigen is unknown. This specimen comes from a study of shared clonotypes between healthy human individuals. Study observations and caveats: A reduction in generation probabilities was seen for non-shared clonotypes relative to those shared by all four donors.

The assay was immunoSEQ multiplex PCR, and TCRdb's table has in-frame clones only and misses some. The sample lists around 1.5 million clones, roughly 98% occurring once. Germline V gene data show CDR1 as MNHEY and CDR2 as SMNVEV (reference sequence). The ends were cut back, 4 bases at V and 4 bases at J, with 12 bases in the middle. The CDR3 spans 14 residues. This chain joins TRBV27 and TRBJ2-3, with D tentatively TRBD1 or TRBD2 (5 bases each). The sample was naive CD4+ T cells sorted from blood. Subset defined: CD45RA+ positively selected. This clonotype was sampled from a man aged 30 to 39 in good health. CDR3 bases: TGTGCCAGCAGTTCCCGGGGCTACCCAGATACGCAGTATTTT. Translating it yields CASSSRGYPDTQYF.